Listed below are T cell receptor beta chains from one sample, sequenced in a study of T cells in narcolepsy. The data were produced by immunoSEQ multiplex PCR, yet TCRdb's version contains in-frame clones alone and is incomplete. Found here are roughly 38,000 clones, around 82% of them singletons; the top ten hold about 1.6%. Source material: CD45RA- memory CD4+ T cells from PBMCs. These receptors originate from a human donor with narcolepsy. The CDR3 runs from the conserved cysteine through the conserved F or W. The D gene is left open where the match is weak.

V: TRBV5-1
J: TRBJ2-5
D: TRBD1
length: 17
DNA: TGCGCCAGCAGCTGGGAGCCGGACAGGGGCCGAGGGGAGACCCAGTACTTC
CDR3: CASSWEPDRGRGETQYF

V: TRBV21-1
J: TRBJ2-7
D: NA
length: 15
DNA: TGTGCCAGCAGCACAAACCGGGACAGGGGGCGCGAGCAGTACTTC
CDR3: CASSTNRDRGREQYF

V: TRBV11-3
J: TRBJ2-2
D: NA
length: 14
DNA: TGTGCCAGCAGCATTAACGACCCAACCGGGGAGCTGTTTTTT
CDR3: CASSINDPTGELFF

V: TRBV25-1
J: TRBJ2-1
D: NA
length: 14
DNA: TGTGCCAGCAGTGATCCCGGGGGACGGAATGAGCAGTTCTTC
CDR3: CASSDPGGRNEQFF

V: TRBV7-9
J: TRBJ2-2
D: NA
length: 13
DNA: TGTGCCAGCTTACGGGGATACACCGGGGAGCTGTTTTTT
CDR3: CASLRGYTGELFF

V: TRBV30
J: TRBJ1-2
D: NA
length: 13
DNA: TGTGCCTGGGAGGTCGGGGCTAACTATGGCTACACCTTC
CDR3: CAWEVGANYGYTF

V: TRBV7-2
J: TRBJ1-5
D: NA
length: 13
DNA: TGTGCCAGCAGCCAGACAGGTCCTGGAGCCCAGCATTTT
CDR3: CASSQTGPGAQHF

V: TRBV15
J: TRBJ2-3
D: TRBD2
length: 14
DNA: TGTGCCACCAGCCCCGGGGGGGCGATAGATACGCAGTATTTT
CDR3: CATSPGGAIDTQYF

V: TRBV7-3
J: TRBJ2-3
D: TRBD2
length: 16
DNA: TGTGCCAGCAGCTTAGATATTCGGGGGGGTACAGATACGCAGTATTTT
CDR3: CASSLDIRGGTDTQYF

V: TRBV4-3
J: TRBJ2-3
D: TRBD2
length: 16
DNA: TGCGCCAGCAGCCAAGGACTAGCGGGGGTCTCGAATACGCAGTATTTT
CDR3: CASSQGLAGVSNTQYF

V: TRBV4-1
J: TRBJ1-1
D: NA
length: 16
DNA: TGCGCCAGCAGCTTAGGCTCGGGGCTCATGAACACTGAAGCTTTCTTT
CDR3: CASSLGSGLMNTEAFF

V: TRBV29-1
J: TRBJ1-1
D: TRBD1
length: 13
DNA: TGCAGCGTAGACGGACAGGGAACTTCCGAAGCTTTCTTT
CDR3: CSVDGQGTSEAFF

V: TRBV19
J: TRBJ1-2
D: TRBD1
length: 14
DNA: TGTGCCAGTAGTATACAGACAGGGGACTATGGCTACACCTTC
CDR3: CASSIQTGDYGYTF

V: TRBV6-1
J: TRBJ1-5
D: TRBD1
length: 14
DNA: TGTGCCAGCAGCTGGGACAGGGCCGATCAGCCCCAGCATTTT
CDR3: CASSWDRADQPQHF

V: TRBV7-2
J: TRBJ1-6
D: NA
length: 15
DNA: TGTGCCAGCAGCTTAACTACAGGGCTGCGATCACCCCTCCACTTT
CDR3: CASSLTTGLRSPLHF

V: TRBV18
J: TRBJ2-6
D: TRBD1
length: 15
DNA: TGTGCCAGCTCCCGACAGGGATCAGGGGCCAACGTCCTGACTTTC
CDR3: CASSRQGSGANVLTF

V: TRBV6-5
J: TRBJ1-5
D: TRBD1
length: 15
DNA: TGTGCCAGCAGTTACTCTGGGGGAGGGGGCCAGCCCCAGCATTTT
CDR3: CASSYSGGGGQPQHF

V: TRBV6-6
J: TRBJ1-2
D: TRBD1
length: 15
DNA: TGTGCCAGCAGTTCCTCGGACAGGGGAAGCTATGGCTACACCTTC
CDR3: CASSSSDRGSYGYTF